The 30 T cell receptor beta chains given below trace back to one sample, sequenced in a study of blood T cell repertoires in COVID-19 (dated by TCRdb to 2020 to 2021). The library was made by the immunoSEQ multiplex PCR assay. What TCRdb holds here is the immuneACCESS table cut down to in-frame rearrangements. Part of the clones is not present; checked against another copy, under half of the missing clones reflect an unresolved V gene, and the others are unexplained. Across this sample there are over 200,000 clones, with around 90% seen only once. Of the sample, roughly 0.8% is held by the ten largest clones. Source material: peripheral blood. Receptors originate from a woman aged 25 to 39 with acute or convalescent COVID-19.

The CDR3 bases are TGCGCCAGCAGCCCTCAGGGTTACACTAATGAAAAACTGTTTTTT. The encoded protein is CASSPQGYTNEKLFF. The rearrangement uses TRBV4-1 and TRBJ1-4; D might be TRBD1 (5 bases). The CDR3 has 15 residues. Germline CDR1 is MGHRA and CDR2 is YSYEKL. Trimming took 4 bases from V and 2 from J, leaving 11 bases between them.

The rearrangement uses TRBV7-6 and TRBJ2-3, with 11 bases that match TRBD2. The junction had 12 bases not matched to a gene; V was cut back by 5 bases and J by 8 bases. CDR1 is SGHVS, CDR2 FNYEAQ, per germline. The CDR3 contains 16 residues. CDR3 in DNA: TGTGCCAGCAGCCCGACCGACTCTAGCGGGAGGAGTACGCAGTATTTT. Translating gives CASSPTDSSGRSTQYF.

CDR3 in amino acids: CASSWAGQHTGELFF. CDR3 in DNA: TGTGCCAGCAGCTGGGCAGGACAGCACACCGGGGAGCTGTTTTTT. J is TRBJ2-2 and V is TRBV9, with D possibly matching TRBD1 (6 bases). Germline V gives CDR1 SGDLS, CDR2 YYNGEE. This CDR3 comprises 15 residues. V lost 4 bases, J lost 3 bases, and 13 bases lay in between.

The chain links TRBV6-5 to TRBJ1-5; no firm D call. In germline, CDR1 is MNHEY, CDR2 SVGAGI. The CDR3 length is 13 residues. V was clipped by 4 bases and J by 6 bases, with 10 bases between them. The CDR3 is CASSLPTGQPQHF. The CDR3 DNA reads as TGTGCCAGCAGTTTACCGACTGGTCAGCCCCAGCATTTT.

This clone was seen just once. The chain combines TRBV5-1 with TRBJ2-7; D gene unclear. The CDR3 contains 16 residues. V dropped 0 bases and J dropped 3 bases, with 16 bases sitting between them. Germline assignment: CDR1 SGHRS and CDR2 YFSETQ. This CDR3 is CASSLVSYTQDYEQYF. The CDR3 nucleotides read TGCGCCAGCAGCTTGGTTTCCTACACGCAGGACTACGAGCAGTACTTC.

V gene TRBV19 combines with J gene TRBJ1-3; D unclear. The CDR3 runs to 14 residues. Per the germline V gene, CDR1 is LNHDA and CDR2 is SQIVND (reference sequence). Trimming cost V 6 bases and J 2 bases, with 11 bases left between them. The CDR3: CASSHSTPGNTIYF. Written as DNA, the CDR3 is TGTGCCAGTAGCCACTCAACGCCTGGAAACACCATATATTTT.

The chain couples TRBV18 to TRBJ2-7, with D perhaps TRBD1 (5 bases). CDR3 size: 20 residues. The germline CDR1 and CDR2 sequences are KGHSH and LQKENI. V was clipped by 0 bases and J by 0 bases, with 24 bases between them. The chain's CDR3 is CASSPPPPVTENVISYEQYF. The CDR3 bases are TGTGCCAGCTCACCACCCCCCCCGGTGACAGAAAATGTTATCTCCTACGAGCAGTACTTC.

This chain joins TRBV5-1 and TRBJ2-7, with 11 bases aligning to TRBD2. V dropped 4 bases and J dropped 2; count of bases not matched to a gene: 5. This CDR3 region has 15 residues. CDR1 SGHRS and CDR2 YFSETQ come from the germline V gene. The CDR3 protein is CASSVGTSGPYEQYF. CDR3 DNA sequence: TGCGCCAGCAGCGTGGGGACTAGCGGCCCCTACGAGCAGTACTTC.

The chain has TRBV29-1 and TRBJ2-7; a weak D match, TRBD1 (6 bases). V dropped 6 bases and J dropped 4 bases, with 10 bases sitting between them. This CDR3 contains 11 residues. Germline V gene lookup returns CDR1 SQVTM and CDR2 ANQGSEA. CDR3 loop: CSVSRGYEQYF. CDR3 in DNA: TGCAGCGTCTCCAGGGGTTACGAGCAGTACTTC.

The CDR3, as DNA: TGTGCCAGCAGCATACAGGGGAACTATGGCTACACCTTC. Amino acids: CASSIQGNYGYTF. The chain uses TRBV12-3 or TRBV12-4 and TRBJ1-2, with 7 nucleotides matching TRBD1. The CDR3 extends over 13 amino acids. V gave up 6 bases and J gave up 2 bases; unmatched junction bases: 3.

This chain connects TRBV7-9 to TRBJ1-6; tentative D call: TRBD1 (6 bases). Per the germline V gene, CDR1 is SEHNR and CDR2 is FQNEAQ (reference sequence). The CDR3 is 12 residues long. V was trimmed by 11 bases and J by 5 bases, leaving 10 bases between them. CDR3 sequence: CACTGNNSPLHF. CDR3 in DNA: TGTGCCTGTACAGGGAATAATTCACCCCTCCACTTT.

The CDR3 loop reads CASSHGQLPSGNTIYF. As DNA, the CDR3 is TGTGCCAGCAGCCATGGGCAGCTACCCTCTGGAAACACCATATATTTT. J is TRBJ1-3 and V is TRBV7-8; D remains unclear. The V gene's germline CDR1 is SGHVS and CDR2 FQNEAQ. The V end lost 5 bases, the J end lost 0 bases, and 14 bases lay between the germline ends. This CDR3 spans 16 amino acids.

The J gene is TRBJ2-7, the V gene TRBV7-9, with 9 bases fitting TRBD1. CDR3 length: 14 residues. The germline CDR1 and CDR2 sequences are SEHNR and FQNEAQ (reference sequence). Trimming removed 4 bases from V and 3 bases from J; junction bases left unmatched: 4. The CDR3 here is CASSSGQGRYEQYF. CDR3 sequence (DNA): TGTGCCAGCAGCTCTGGACAGGGGCGCTACGAGCAGTACTTC.

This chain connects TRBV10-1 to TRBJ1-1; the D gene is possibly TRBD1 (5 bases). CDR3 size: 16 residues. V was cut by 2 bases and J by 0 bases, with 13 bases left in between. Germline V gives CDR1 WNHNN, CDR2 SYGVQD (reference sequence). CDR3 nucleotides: TGCGCCAGCAGTGAGGTTCAAAGGGACTTGAACACTGAAGCTTTCTTT. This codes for CASSEVQRDLNTEAFF.

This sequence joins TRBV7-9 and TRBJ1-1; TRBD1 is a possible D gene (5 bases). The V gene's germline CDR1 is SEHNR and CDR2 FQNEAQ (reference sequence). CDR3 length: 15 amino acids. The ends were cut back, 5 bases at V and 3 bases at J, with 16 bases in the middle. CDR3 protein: CASSRGSGYHTEAFF. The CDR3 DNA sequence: TGTGCCAGCAGCCGAGGATCAGGGTACCACACTGAAGCTTTCTTT.

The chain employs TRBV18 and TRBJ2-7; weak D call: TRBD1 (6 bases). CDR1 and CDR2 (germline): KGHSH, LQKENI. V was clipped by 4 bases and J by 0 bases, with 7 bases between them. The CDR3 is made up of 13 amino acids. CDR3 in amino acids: CASSHRDSYEQYF. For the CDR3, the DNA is TGTGCCAGCTCACACAGGGACTCCTACGAGCAGTACTTC.

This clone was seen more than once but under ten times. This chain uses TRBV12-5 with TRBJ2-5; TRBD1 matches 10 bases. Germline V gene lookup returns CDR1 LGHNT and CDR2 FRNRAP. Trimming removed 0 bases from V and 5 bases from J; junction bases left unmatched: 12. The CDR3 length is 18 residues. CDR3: CASGLVPFSTGGHETQYF. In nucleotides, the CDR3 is TGTGCTAGTGGTTTGGTACCATTCTCGACAGGGGGCCATGAGACCCAGTACTTC. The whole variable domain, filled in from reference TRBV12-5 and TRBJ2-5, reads DARVTQTPRHKVTEMGQEVTMRCQPILGHNTVFWYRQTMMQGLELLAYFRNRAPLDDSGMPKDRFSAEMPDATLATLKIQPSEPRDSAVYFCASGLVPFSTGGHETQYFGPGTRLLVL.

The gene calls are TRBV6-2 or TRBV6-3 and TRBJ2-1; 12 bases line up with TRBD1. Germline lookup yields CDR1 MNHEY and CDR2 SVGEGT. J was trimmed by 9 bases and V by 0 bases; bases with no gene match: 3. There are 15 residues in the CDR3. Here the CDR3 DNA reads TGTGCCAGCAGTTACTCCGGGACAGGGGGCTTTGAGCAGTTCTTC. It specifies CASSYSGTGGFEQFF.

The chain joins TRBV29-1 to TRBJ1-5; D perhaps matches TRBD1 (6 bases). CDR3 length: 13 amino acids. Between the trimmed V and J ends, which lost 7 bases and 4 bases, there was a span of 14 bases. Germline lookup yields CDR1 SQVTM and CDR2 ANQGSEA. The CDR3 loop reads CSAKGGRNQPQHF. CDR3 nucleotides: TGCAGCGCTAAGGGGGGGAGGAATCAGCCCCAGCATTTT.

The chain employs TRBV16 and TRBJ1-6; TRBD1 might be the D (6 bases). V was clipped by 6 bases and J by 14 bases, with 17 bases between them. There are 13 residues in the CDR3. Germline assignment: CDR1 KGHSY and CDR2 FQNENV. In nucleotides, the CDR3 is TGTGCCAGCAGAAACTCGAGGACAGATTCCCTCCACTTT. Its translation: CASRNSRTDSLHF.

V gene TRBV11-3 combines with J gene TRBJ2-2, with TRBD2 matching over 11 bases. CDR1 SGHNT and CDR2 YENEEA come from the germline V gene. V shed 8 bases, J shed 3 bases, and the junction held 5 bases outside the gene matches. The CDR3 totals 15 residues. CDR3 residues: CASRPLAGDTGELFF. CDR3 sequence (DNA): TGTGCCAGCCGACCACTAGCGGGAGACACCGGGGAGCTGTTTTTT.

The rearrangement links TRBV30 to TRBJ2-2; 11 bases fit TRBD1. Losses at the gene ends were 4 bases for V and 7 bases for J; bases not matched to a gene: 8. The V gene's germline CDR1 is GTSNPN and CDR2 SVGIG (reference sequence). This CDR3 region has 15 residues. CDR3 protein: CAWTGQGARSGELFF. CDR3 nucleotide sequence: TGTGCCTGGACTGGACAGGGGGCGAGGAGCGGGGAGCTGTTTTTT. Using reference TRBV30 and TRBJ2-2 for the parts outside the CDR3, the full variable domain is SQTIHQWPATLVQPVGSPLSLECTVEGTSNPNLYWYRQAAGRGLQLLFYSVGIGQISSEVPQNLSASRPQDRQFILSSKKLLLSDSGFYLCAWTGQGARSGELFFGEGSRLTVL.

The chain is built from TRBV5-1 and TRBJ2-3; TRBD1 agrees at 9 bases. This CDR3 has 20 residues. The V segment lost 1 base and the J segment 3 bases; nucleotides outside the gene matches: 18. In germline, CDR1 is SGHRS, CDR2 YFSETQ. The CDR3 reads CASSLWDRDFKASRTDTQYF. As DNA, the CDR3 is TGCGCCAGCAGCTTGTGGGACAGGGACTTTAAGGCTTCACGGACAGATACGCAGTATTTT.

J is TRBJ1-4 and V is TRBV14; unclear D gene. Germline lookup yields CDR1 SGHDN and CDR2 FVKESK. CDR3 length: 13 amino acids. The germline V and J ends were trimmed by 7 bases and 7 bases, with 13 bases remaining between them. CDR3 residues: CASNVQDGEKLFF. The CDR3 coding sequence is TGTGCCAGCAACGTCCAGGATGGTGAAAAACTGTTTTTT.

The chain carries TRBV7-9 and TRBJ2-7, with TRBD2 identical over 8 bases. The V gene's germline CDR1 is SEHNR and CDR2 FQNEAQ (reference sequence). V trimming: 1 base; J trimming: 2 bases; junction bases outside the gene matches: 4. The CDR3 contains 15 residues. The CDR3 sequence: CASSLGHGRAYEQYF. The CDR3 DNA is TGTGCCAGCAGCTTAGGTCACGGGAGGGCCTACGAGCAGTACTTC.

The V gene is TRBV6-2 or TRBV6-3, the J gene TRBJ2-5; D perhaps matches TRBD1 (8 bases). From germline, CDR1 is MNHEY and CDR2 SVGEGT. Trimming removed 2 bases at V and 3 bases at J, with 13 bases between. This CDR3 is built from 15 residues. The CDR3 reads CASSYRTGREETQYF. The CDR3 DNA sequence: TGTGCCAGCAGTTACAGGACAGGGAGGGAAGAGACCCAGTACTTC.

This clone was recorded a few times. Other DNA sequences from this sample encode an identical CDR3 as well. The CDR3 sequence is CASSQVAGEQFF. Here the CDR3 DNA reads TGTGCCAGCAGCCAAGTGGCGGGTGAGCAGTTCTTC. The chain is built from TRBV3-1 (or the pseudogene TRBV3-2) and TRBJ2-1; D may be TRBD2 (5 bases). The germline V gene has CDR1 LGHDT and CDR2 YNNKEL (reference sequence). The CDR3 totals 12 residues. V lost 1 base and J 9 bases, leaving 7 bases between the germline ends.

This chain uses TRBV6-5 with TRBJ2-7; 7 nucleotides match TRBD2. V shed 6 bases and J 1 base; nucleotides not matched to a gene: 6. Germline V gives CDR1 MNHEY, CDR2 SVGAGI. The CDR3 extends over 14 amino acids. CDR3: CASRVRGESYEQYF. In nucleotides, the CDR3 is TGTGCCAGCAGAGTCCGGGGGGAATCCTACGAGCAGTACTTC.

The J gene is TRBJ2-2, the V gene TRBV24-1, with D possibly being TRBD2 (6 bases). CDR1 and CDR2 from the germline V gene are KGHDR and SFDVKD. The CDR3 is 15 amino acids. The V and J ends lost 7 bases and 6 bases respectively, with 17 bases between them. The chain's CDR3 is CATRLGGDPSGELFF. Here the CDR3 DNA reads TGTGCCACCAGACTTGGAGGGGACCCCTCCGGGGAGCTGTTTTTT.

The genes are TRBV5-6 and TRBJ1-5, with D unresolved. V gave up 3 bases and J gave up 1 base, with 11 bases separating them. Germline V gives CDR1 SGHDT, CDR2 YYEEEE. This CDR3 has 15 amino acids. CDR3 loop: CASSWSPLSNQPQHF. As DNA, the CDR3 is TGTGCCAGCAGCTGGAGCCCCTTAAGCAATCAGCCCCAGCATTTT.